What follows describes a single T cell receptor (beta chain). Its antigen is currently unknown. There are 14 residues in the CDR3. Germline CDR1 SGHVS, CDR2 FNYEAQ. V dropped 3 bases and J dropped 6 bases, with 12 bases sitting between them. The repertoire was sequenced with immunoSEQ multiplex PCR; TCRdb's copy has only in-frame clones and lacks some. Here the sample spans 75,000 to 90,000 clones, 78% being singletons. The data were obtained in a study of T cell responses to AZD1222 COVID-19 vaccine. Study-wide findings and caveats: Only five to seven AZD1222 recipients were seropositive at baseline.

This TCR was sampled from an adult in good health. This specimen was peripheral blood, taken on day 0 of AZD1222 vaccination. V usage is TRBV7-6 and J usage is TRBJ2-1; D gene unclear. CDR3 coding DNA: TGTGCCAGCAGCTTTGCCCCCATCAGCAATGAGCAGTTCTTC. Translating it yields CASSFAPISNEQFF.